The 15 T cell receptor beta chains below were found in one sample sequenced in a study of immune heterogeneity within non-small cell lung tumors (dated by TCRdb to the late 2010s). Sequencer: HiSeq X Ten. The TCR beta CDR3 region was amplified with a multiplex PCR system whose first round of approximately 10 cycles used 32 V-gene forward primers and 13 J-gene reverse primers. The public reads were run again by TCRdb, first through fastp at Q25 and then through MiXCR, and only productive beta chains were kept. Entries that share a CDR3 protein sequence are merged under the most common genes and DNA. For this sample the table gives 8,500 to 10,000 distinct CDR3 sequences, of which 30% to 35% were detected only once. Roughly 10% of the sample is taken by the ten largest. Genomic DNA extracted from bulk tumor tissue served as TCR template, with approximately 590 ng gDNA amplified per sample. During surgery, multiple biopsies were taken from each primary tumor and placed as far apart as possible within the tumor mass. The study cohort was described as untreated and was composed of newly diagnosed NSCLC cases undergoing curative surgery.

Sequencing input: lung tumor tissue. Source of these receptors: a man aged 55-75 years with non-small cell lung cancer.

This clonotype was observed at least ten times. As DNA, the CDR3 is TGTGCCAGCAGTTTAGAGTTGTCCTACGAGCAGTACTTC. It codes for CASSLELSYEQYF. This chain uses TRBV12-3 or TRBV12-4 with TRBJ2-7; D uncertain. The CDR3 covers 13 residues. Trimming took 1 base from V and 1 from J, leaving 5 bases between them.

This clonotype was seen many times. The chain is built from TRBV7-7 and TRBJ1-5; D unclear. The germline CDR1 and CDR2 sequences are SSHAT and FNYEAQ (reference sequence). The ends were cut back, 1 base at V and 5 bases at J, with 0 bases in the middle. This CDR3 region has 11 residues. CDR3 residues: CASSLDQPQHF. The CDR3 nucleotides are TGTGCCAGCAGCTTAGATCAGCCCCAGCATTTT.

This clonotype has a count of ten or more. The V and J genes are TRBV6-2 or TRBV6-3 and TRBJ2-1; 8 nucleotides agree with TRBD2. After removal of 5 bases from V and 8 bases from J, the junction contained 26 bases not matched to a gene. The CDR3 is made up of 20 amino acids. From germline, CDR1 is MNHEY and CDR2 SVGEGT. The chain's CDR3 is CASSLPRVIQKRESQDEQFF. For the CDR3, the DNA is TGTGCCAGCAGTCTTCCTCGGGTAATTCAGAAGCGGGAGAGCCAGGATGAGCAGTTCTTC.

This clonotype is categorized as medium-sized. This rearrangement joins TRBV24-1 to TRBJ1-5, with D maybe TRBD1 (5 bases). The CDR3 totals 14 residues. The germline CDR1 and CDR2 sequences are KGHDR and SFDVKD. Trimming shortened V by 5 bases and J by 0 bases, and 7 bases separated the two germline ends. The CDR3 nucleotides read TGTGCCACCAGTGCAGGGCATAGCAATCAGCCCCAGCATTTT. The encoded protein is CATSAGHSNQPQHF.

V usage is TRBV24-1 and J usage is TRBJ1-4; 9 bases align to TRBD1. Germline V lookup: CDR1 KGHDR, CDR2 SFDVKD. V gave up 2 bases and J gave up 10 bases; unmatched junction bases: 1. CDR3 length: 13 amino acids. CDR3: CATSDSGQGKLFF. The CDR3 DNA is TGTGCCACCAGTGATTCGGGACAGGGAAAACTGTTTTTT.

This clonotype showed up many times. The chain recombines TRBV11-3 with TRBJ2-2; unclear D gene. The CDR3 totals 12 residues. V lost 3 bases to trimming and J lost 5 bases, with 4 bases between them. CDR1 and CDR2 (germline): SGHNT, YENEEA. This chain's CDR3 is CASSFDTGELFF. The CDR3 coding sequence is TGTGCCAGCAGCTTTGATACCGGGGAGCTGTTTTTT. Full variable domain (remainder filled in from reference TRBV11-3 and TRBJ2-2): EAGVVQSPRYKIIEKKQPVAFWCNPISGHNTLYWYLQNLGQGPELLIRYENEEAVDDSQLPKDRFSAERLKGVDSTLKIQPAELGDSAVYLCASSFDTGELFFGEGSRLTVL.

This clonotype was seen many times. The chain recombines TRBV7-2 with TRBJ2-5; TRBD2 matches at 12 bases. CDR1 SGHTA and CDR2 FQGNSA come from the germline V gene. The CDR3 sequence is 15 residues long. The V segment lost 4 bases and the J segment 1 base; nucleotides outside the gene matches: 1. The CDR3 DNA is TGTGCCAGCAGCTCTAGCGGGAGGGGCCAAGAGACCCAGTACTTC. As protein: CASSSSGRGQETQYF.

In regard to this clonotype: One junction end does not reproduce the germline sequence, and a read error may be involved. V gene TRBV6-4 combines with J gene TRBJ2-1; weak D call: TRBD1 (5 bases). The CDR3 length is 17 residues. The germline gives CDR1 MRHNA, CDR2 SNTAGT. As DNA, the CDR3 is TGTGCCAGCAATGACTCTTCGCAGGGTAGCTCCTACAATGAGCAGTTCTTC. It is translated as CASNDSSQGSSYNEQFF.

This clonotype has ten or more counts. This rearrangement joins TRBV5-6 to TRBJ1-2; D call uncertain. The V gene's germline CDR1 is SGHDT and CDR2 YYEEEE. The CDR3 length is 13 residues. V shed 0 bases and J shed 5 bases, with 8 bases lying between them. DNA for the CDR3: TGTGCCAGCAGCTTGGGGCAGCCATATGGCTACACCTTC. As protein: CASSLGQPYGYTF.

In its sample, this clonotype ranks as medium-sized. The CDR3 reads CAISKYAGGGSQNTEAFF. In DNA form, the CDR3 reads TGTGCCATCAGTAAATACGCAGGGGGGGGATCGCAGAACACTGAAGCTTTCTTT. The chain joins TRBV10-3 to TRBJ1-1; TRBD1 matches 7 bases. The length of the CDR3 is 18 residues. With 5 bases clipped from V and 1 base from J, the junction kept 16 bases outside the gene matches. Germline values: CDR1 ENHRY, CDR2 SYGVKD.

Relative to its sample, this clonotype is medium-sized. The chain uses TRBV2 and TRBJ2-7, with D possibly being TRBD1 (6 bases). V gave up 7 bases and J gave up 2 bases, with 9 bases separating them. Germline V lookup: CDR1 SNHLY, CDR2 FYNNEI. The CDR3 is made up of 12 amino acids. Here the CDR3 reads CASNEGAYEQYF. CDR3 nucleotide sequence: TGTGCCAGCAACGAGGGGGCCTACGAGCAGTACTTC.

The rearrangement links TRBV6-5 to TRBJ1-1; D perhaps matches TRBD1 (6 bases). Germline V gene lookup returns CDR1 MNHEY and CDR2 SVGAGI. This CDR3 comprises 12 residues. Trimming took 8 bases from V and 4 from J, leaving 11 bases between them. CDR3 residues: CASVRGGTEAFF. The CDR3 DNA reads as TGTGCCAGCGTTAGGGGGGGCACTGAAGCTTTCTTT.

Judged by abundance, this clonotype is medium-sized. The V call is TRBV20-1, the J call TRBJ2-7; D is possibly TRBD2 (6 bases). This CDR3 has 13 residues. Germline lookup yields CDR1 DFQATT and CDR2 SNEGSKA (reference sequence). Trimming removed 6 bases at V and 2 bases at J, with 14 bases between. CDR3 region: CSAGPGVAYEQYF. The CDR3 DNA follows: TGCAGTGCCGGGCCGGGGGTGGCCTACGAGCAGTACTTC.

This clonotype was picked up many times. This chain connects TRBV20-1 to TRBJ1-2, with a weak D call TRBD1 (6 bases). The germline V gene has CDR1 DFQATT and CDR2 SNEGSKA (reference sequence). The CDR3 covers 15 residues. V was trimmed by 3 bases and J by 2 bases, leaving 16 bases between them. The CDR3 is CSASPGGANNYGYTF. The CDR3 DNA follows: TGCAGTGCTAGTCCCGGGGGCGCGAACAACTATGGCTACACCTTC.

By sample fraction, this clonotype is medium-sized. This chain uses TRBV4-3 with TRBJ2-7; possible D gene TRBD1, 5 bases. Trimming removed 1 base at V and 4 bases at J, with 23 bases between. CDR1 is LGHNA, CDR2 YSLEER, per germline. This CDR3 is built from 18 residues. CDR3 DNA sequence: TGCGCCAGCAGCCAAGGCTACTCACGGTTTGGGGCTGGATACGAGCAGTACTTC. Protein sequence: CASSQGYSRFGAGYEQYF.